Below, 24 T cell receptor beta chains from the same sample are listed, as sequenced in a study of patients and donors after allogeneic stem cell transplantation. TCRdb reanalysed the RT-PCR reads using MiXCR and keeps one entry per CDR3 protein. The sample lists a few hundred thousand distinct CDR3 sequences, less than 50% seen once, with 11% in the top ten. The specimen sequenced was blood, either unsorted or a sorted T cell fraction (not recorded which). These receptors originate from a human donor who was either an allogeneic HSCT recipient or a stem cell or donor lymphocyte infusion donor (not recorded which). It is not recorded whose cells these are; they may come from a transplant donor.

CDR3 nucleotide sequence: TGTGCCAGTAGTATAGATGCGGGGCCGATCACTGAAGCTTTCTTT. Residues: CASSIDAGPITEAFF. The chain employs TRBV19 and TRBJ1-1, with D possibly TRBD1 on 5 matching bases. The V gene's germline CDR1 is LNHDA and CDR2 SQIVND (reference sequence). Trimming removed 0 bases at V and 4 bases at J, with 12 bases between. This CDR3 has 15 residues.

This chain connects TRBV19 to TRBJ1-2; the match to TRBD1 covers 9 bases. There are 13 residues in the CDR3. V shed 6 bases, J shed 7 bases, and the junction held 6 bases outside the gene matches. In germline, CDR1 is LNHDA, CDR2 SQIVND (reference sequence). This CDR3 reads CASRPDRGPGYTF. CDR3 in DNA: TGTGCCAGTAGACCGGACAGGGGCCCTGGCTACACCTTC.

The rearrangement joins TRBV5-1 to TRBJ2-7; no clear D gene. Germline values: CDR1 SGHRS, CDR2 YFSETQ. The CDR3 is 14 residues long. V lost 2 bases, J lost 0 bases, and 9 bases lay in between. Here the CDR3 DNA reads TGCGCCAGCAGCTTAGGAAAATCCTCCTACGAGCAGTACTTC. Amino acids: CASSLGKSSYEQYF.

The genes are TRBV19 and TRBJ1-3; D call uncertain. This CDR3 comprises 10 residues. Germline V gene data show CDR1 as LNHDA and CDR2 as SQIVND (reference sequence). The V and J ends lost 11 bases and 8 bases respectively, with 10 bases between them. The CDR3 is CAAGFDTIYF. The CDR3 DNA reads TGTGCCGCAGGCTTCGACACCATATATTTT.

The J gene is TRBJ2-3, the V gene TRBV24-1; D may be TRBD1 or TRBD2 (5 bases each). Germline CDR1 is KGHDR and CDR2 is SFDVKD. The CDR3 has 13 residues. Deletions cut 9 bases from V and 5 bases from J, with 14 bases between. CDR3 sequence (DNA): TGTGCCACCGGGGCCGGGGCTGGAGATACGCAGTATTTT. Encoded protein: CATGAGAGDTQYF.

This chain joins TRBV18 and TRBJ1-4; 7 positions match TRBD1. Germline CDR1 reads KGHSH; CDR2 reads LQKENI. V shed 6 bases, J shed 8 bases, and the junction held 6 bases outside the gene matches. CDR3 size: 13 residues. CDR3 bases: TGTGCCAGCTCGACCACCAGGGGGGAAAAACTGTTTTTT. Translated, it gives CASSTTRGEKLFF.

This clonotype was seen just once. CDR3 sequence reads: CASSLAQSNTEAFF. In DNA, the CDR3 is TGTGCCAGCAGCTTAGCCCAGTCGAACACTGAAGCTTTCTTT. This chain connects TRBV7-2 to TRBJ1-1; no reliable D call. From germline, CDR1 is SGHTA and CDR2 FQGNSA. This CDR3 region has 14 residues. Deletions cut 0 bases from V and 1 base from J, with 6 bases between.

This clonotype was detected a few times. In DNA, the CDR3 is TGTGCCAGCTCACAGGGGGCGCGCTACGAGCAGTACTTC. Amino acids: CASSQGARYEQYF. This chain joins TRBV18 and TRBJ2-7, with 7 nucleotides matching TRBD1. The CDR3 is 13 amino acids. Germline CDR1 and CDR2: KGHSH and LQKENI. Losses at the gene ends were 4 bases for V and 3 bases for J; bases not matched to a gene: 3.

The V gene is TRBV5-1, the J gene TRBJ2-1, with a weak D call TRBD1 (5 bases). The CDR3 consists of 16 residues. Trimming cost V 0 bases and J 3 bases, with 13 bases left between them. From germline, CDR1 is SGHRS and CDR2 YFSETQ. The CDR3 nucleotides are TGCGCCAGCAGCTTGGTAGGGGCTAGTAACTACAATGAGCAGTTCTTC. Amino acid sequence: CASSLVGASNYNEQFF.

The chain recombines TRBV18 with TRBJ1-5; D gene unclear. The CDR3 spans 13 residues. Germline lookup yields CDR1 KGHSH and CDR2 LQKENI. Trimming removed 2 bases from V and 5 bases from J, with 7 bases in between. In DNA, the CDR3 is TGTGCCAGCTCACCAGACCAGTATCAGCCCCAGCATTTT. Translated: CASSPDQYQPQHF.

The V gene is TRBV28, the J gene TRBJ1-5; no reliable D call. The CDR3 loop spans 14 amino acids. CDR1 is MDHEN, CDR2 SYDVKM, per germline. V was cut by 1 base and J by 7 bases, with 11 bases left in between. The CDR3 loop reads CASSLFPYRQPQHF. In nucleotides, the CDR3 is TGTGCCAGCAGTTTATTCCCCTATCGGCAGCCCCAGCATTTT. The variable domain in full, with the rest retrieved from reference TRBV28 and TRBJ1-5, is DVKVTQSSRYLVKRTGEKVFLECVQDMDHENMFWYRQDPGLGLRLIYFSYDVKMKEKGDIPEGYSVSREKKERFSLILESASTNQTSMYLCASSLFPYRQPQHFGDGTRLSIL.

This chain connects TRBV5-1 to TRBJ1-1; D gene unclear. Germline values: CDR1 SGHRS, CDR2 YFSETQ. V was trimmed by 0 bases and J by 0 bases, leaving 6 bases between them. CDR3 size: 14 residues. Here the CDR3 DNA reads TGCGCCAGCAGCTTGGAACGGATGAACACTGAAGCTTTCTTT. Protein product: CASSLERMNTEAFF.

This chain joins TRBV28 and TRBJ1-4; D is possibly TRBD1 (5 bases). The CDR3 has 15 residues. Trimming took off 3 bases at V and 6 bases at J, with 14 bases between the two ends. Germline CDR1 and CDR2: MDHEN and SYDVKM. CDR3 protein: CASSLLLDSDEKLFF. In DNA form, the CDR3 reads TGTGCCAGCAGTTTGCTCCTCGACAGCGATGAAAAACTGTTTTTT.

This chain uses TRBV11-2 with TRBJ2-4; D is uncertain. Per the germline V gene, CDR1 is SGHAT and CDR2 is FQNNGV. Between the trimmed V and J ends, which lost 3 bases and 4 bases, there was a span of 7 bases. CDR3 length: 13 residues. The DNA of the CDR3 is TGTGCCAGCAGCTTGGATCGAAAAAACATTCAGTACTTC. Amino acid sequence: CASSLDRKNIQYF.

The rearrangement joins TRBV6-5 to TRBJ1-2, with 9 bases lining up with TRBD1. Trimming took 3 bases from V and 6 from J; bases not matched to a gene: 8. Germline CDR1 and CDR2: MNHEY and SVGAGI. This CDR3 contains 15 residues. The CDR3 here is CASSYGTGIADGYTF. Here the CDR3 DNA reads TGTGCCAGCAGTTATGGGACAGGGATTGCGGATGGCTACACCTTC.

This clonotype was observed at least ten times. The chain links TRBV6-5 to TRBJ2-3; D gene ambiguous. This CDR3 has 14 amino acids. Trimming took 4 bases from V and 0 from J, leaving 8 bases between them. Germline CDR1 reads MNHEY; CDR2 reads SVGAGI. The CDR3 nucleotides are TGTGCCAGCAGTTCCGGATTCAGCACAGATACGCAGTATTTT. This gives the protein CASSSGFSTDTQYF.

This clonotype was observed a few times. The V call is TRBV12-3 or TRBV12-4, the J call TRBJ1-5, with D uncertain. The CDR3 loop spans 14 amino acids. The V end lost 5 bases, the J end lost 4 bases, and 12 bases lay between the germline ends. DNA of the CDR3: TGTGCCAGCAGTCAAACCGGTGGTAATCAGCCCCAGCATTTT. Amino acid sequence: CASSQTGGNQPQHF.

V usage is TRBV20-1 and J usage is TRBJ1-5; 7 nucleotides match TRBD1. Unmatched junction bases numbered 9, after V lost 5 bases and J lost 2 bases. The germline V gene has CDR1 DFQATT and CDR2 SNEGSKA (reference sequence). The CDR3 is 15 residues long. CDR3 DNA sequence: TGCAGTGCTGCTCGGGGGACAGTGGGCAATCAGCCCCAGCATTTT. It specifies CSAARGTVGNQPQHF.

The V gene is TRBV28, the J gene TRBJ1-3; D is unresolved. The CDR3 contains 15 residues. Trimming took 6 bases from V and 0 from J, leaving 12 bases between them. The germline CDR1 and CDR2 sequences are MDHEN and SYDVKM. Written as DNA, the CDR3 is TGTGCCAGCAGGCTCGCGGGGAGCTCTGGAAACACCATATATTTT. It is translated as CASRLAGSSGNTIYF.

V and J are TRBV7-9 and TRBJ1-1, with no clear D. The CDR3 is 12 residues long. Trimming shortened V by 10 bases and J by 1 base, and 10 bases separated the two germline ends. CDR1 is SEHNR, CDR2 FQNEAQ, per germline (reference sequence). Here the CDR3 reads CATVVQNTEAFF. DNA for the CDR3: TGTGCCACCGTTGTACAGAACACTGAAGCTTTCTTT.

V usage is TRBV2 and J usage is TRBJ2-1, with no clear D. With 1 base removed from V and 8 bases from J, the gap between germline ends came to 12 bases. The CDR3 loop spans 14 amino acids. From germline, CDR1 is SNHLY and CDR2 FYNNEI. The chain's CDR3 is CASSEEVVVDEQFF. The CDR3 DNA is TGTGCCAGCAGTGAAGAGGTGGTGGTAGATGAGCAGTTCTTC.

For the CDR3, the DNA is TGCGCCAGCAGCTTGGTTTCGGACTATGGCTACACCTTC. Its translation: CASSLVSDYGYTF. This chain uses TRBV5-1 with TRBJ1-2, with D unclear. With 0 bases removed from V and 3 bases from J, the gap between germline ends came to 6 bases. CDR3 length: 13 residues. CDR1 SGHRS and CDR2 YFSETQ come from the germline V gene.

This chain links TRBV6-5 with TRBJ1-1, with D unresolved. CDR3 length: 12 amino acids. The V and J ends lost 4 bases and 7 bases respectively, with 10 bases between them. Germline V lookup: CDR1 MNHEY, CDR2 SVGAGI. This chain's CDR3 is CASSSDTIEAFF. In DNA form, the CDR3 reads TGTGCCAGCAGTTCCGATACCATTGAAGCTTTCTTT.

This clonotype was counted between two and nine times. V gene TRBV28 combines with J gene TRBJ1-2; D gene ambiguous. V gave up 6 bases and J gave up 4 bases, with 6 bases separating them. Germline CDR1 reads MDHEN; CDR2 reads SYDVKM. The CDR3 consists of 11 residues. CDR3 loop: CASRRTYGYTF. The CDR3 DNA is TGTGCCAGCAGGCGTACCTATGGCTACACCTTC.